The 14 T cell receptor beta chains below were found in one sample sequenced in a study of human T cells and chemical hapten exposure. Sample time point: patch test 2, 6 weeks after DPC sensitization. Regarding treatment: therapeutic diphenylcyclopropenone sensitization with weekly scalp DPC. TCRdb re-derived calls from the RACE reads in MiXCR, one entry per CDR3 protein. This sample carries approximately 84,000 distinct CDR3 sequences, roughly a tenth of them seen once, and the ten largest clones take over 2%. The starting material was whole blood, obtained in connection with sensitization to the hapten diphenylcyclopropenone (DPC). All receptors derive from a woman aged 25 to 39 with alopecia areata. Some clones in this sample may be carry-over from other donors' samples.

The sample holds a few counts of this clonotype. The V gene is TRBV29-1, the J gene TRBJ1-1; a weak D match, TRBD1 (5 bases). The germline CDR1 and CDR2 sequences are SQVTM and ANQGSEA. The CDR3 is made up of 13 amino acids. The V end was cut by 4 bases, the J end by 0 bases, with 9 bases between. CDR3 nucleotide sequence: TGCAGCGTTGCGGTGGGACTGAACACTGAAGCTTTCTTT. Translating gives CSVAVGLNTEAFF.

This clonotype has only a few counts. The chain combines TRBV18 with TRBJ2-1; the D gene is possibly TRBD2 (5 bases). The CDR3 spans 15 residues. The V end was cut by 0 bases, the J end by 7 bases, with 13 bases between. Germline CDR1 KGHSH, CDR2 LQKENI. CDR3 amino acids: CASSPPGWSGNEQFF. Written as DNA, the CDR3 is TGTGCCAGCTCACCACCGGGATGGTCGGGGAATGAGCAGTTCTTC. The variable domain in full, completed from reference TRBV18 and TRBJ2-1, reads NAGVMQNPRHLVRRRGQEARLRCSPMKGHSHVYWYRQLPEEGLKFMVYLQKENIIDESGMPKERFSAEFPKEGPSILRIQQVVRGDSAAYFCASSPPGWSGNEQFFGPGTRLTVL.

In its sample, this clonotype was seen many times. This rearrangement joins TRBV18 to TRBJ1-1; maybe TRBD1 (5 bases). Germline values: CDR1 KGHSH, CDR2 LQKENI. CDR3 length equals 14 residues. Trimming left V 0 bases short and J 3 bases short, with 8 bases between. CDR3: CASSPPQGYTEAFF. In nucleotides, the CDR3 is TGTGCCAGCTCACCACCTCAGGGTTACACTGAAGCTTTCTTT.

This clonotype was recorded many times. The chain employs TRBV5-5 and TRBJ1-2; no reliable D call. The CDR3 totals 13 residues. CDR1 and CDR2 from the germline V gene are SGHKS and YYEKEE (reference sequence). V lost 0 bases to trimming and J lost 4 bases, with 7 bases between them. The DNA for the CDR3 is TGTGCCAGCAGCTTGGACAGCCTCTATGGCTACACCTTC. This gives the protein CASSLDSLYGYTF.

This clonotype was seen many times. The chain joins TRBV7-2 to TRBJ2-7; either TRBD1 or TRBD2 may fit D (5 bases each). Germline CDR1 SGHTA, CDR2 FQGNSA. The germline V and J ends were trimmed by 4 bases and 8 bases, with 24 bases remaining between them. The CDR3 has 16 residues. The CDR3 here is CASSSSGTVVPRQQYF. DNA for the CDR3: TGTGCCAGCAGCTCATCCGGGACGGTGGTTCCTAGACAGCAGTACTTC.

This clonotype came up many times. The chain is built from TRBV6-4 and TRBJ2-2; D remains unclear. V lost 1 base, J lost 1 base, and 1 base lay in between. The CDR3 totals 13 residues. Germline CDR1 and CDR2: MRHNA and SNTAGT. This CDR3 reads CASSDLNTGELFF. CDR3 bases: TGTGCCAGCAGTGACTTGAACACCGGGGAGCTGTTTTTT.

The gene calls are TRBV4-2 and TRBJ2-3; no clear D gene. Germline loops: CDR1 LGHNA, CDR2 YNFKEQ. Trimming took 0 bases from V and 2 from J, leaving 9 bases between them. The CDR3 covers 15 residues. The CDR3 protein is CASSQERGYTDTQYF. CDR3 nucleotides: TGTGCCAGCAGCCAAGAACGCGGATACACAGATACGCAGTATTTT.

In this sample, this clonotype turned up many times. This chain uses TRBV4-1 with TRBJ1-5; the D gene is possibly TRBD1 (6 bases). Germline V gives CDR1 MGHRA, CDR2 YSYEKL. The CDR3 totals 15 residues. V shed 0 bases and J shed 10 bases, with 16 bases lying between them. The CDR3 bases are TGCGCCAGCAGCCAAGAGCGACAGGTCTTAAGTCCCCAGCATTTT. It yields the protein CASSQERQVLSPQHF.

Ten or more counts support this clonotype. V and J are TRBV5-1 and TRBJ1-3; D ambiguous. The CDR3 contains 14 residues. Trimming cost V 3 bases and J 5 bases, with 12 bases left between them. CDR1 is SGHRS, CDR2 YFSETQ, per germline. The DNA of the CDR3 is TGCGCCAGCAGCTCGGACGGTCCGCGAAACACCATATATTTT. It specifies CASSSDGPRNTIYF.

This clonotype appeared many times. CDR3 loop: CSARGDSEQFF. Written as DNA, the CDR3 is TGCAGTGCTAGGGGGGACAGTGAGCAGTTCTTC. The gene calls are TRBV20-1 and TRBJ2-1, with 7 nucleotides matching TRBD1. The CDR3 is made up of 11 amino acids. Trimming at V came to 3 bases and at J to 9 bases, leaving 2 bases not matched to a gene. Germline CDR1 is DFQATT and CDR2 is SNEGSKA (reference sequence).

The chain combines TRBV5-5 with TRBJ1-5; D remains ambiguous. This CDR3 contains 15 residues. V gave up 0 bases and J gave up 11 bases, with 18 bases separating them. CDR1 is SGHKS, CDR2 YYEKEE, per germline (reference sequence). The DNA for the CDR3 is TGTGCCAGCAGCTTGGATGACGGCTTGAGGACGGCCCAGCATTTT. Translated, it gives CASSLDDGLRTAQHF.

This clonotype came up many times. The rearrangement uses TRBV11-2 and TRBJ1-2; 7 nucleotides match TRBD1. The ends lost 5 bases at V and 3 bases at J; junction bases unmatched: 9. The CDR3 is made up of 15 amino acids. The germline gives CDR1 SGHAT, CDR2 FQNNGV. CDR3 DNA sequence: TGTGCCAGCAGCCCCGGGACAGCAAGATACTATGGCTACACCTTC. Its translation: CASSPGTARYYGYTF.

This clonotype appeared a few times. This sequence joins TRBV6-2 or TRBV6-3 and TRBJ1-5; D unresolved. There are 13 residues in the CDR3. Between the trimmed V and J ends, which lost 3 bases and 0 bases, there was a span of 3 bases. Germline values: CDR1 MNHEY, CDR2 SVGEGT. The CDR3 region has the DNA TGTGCCAGCAGTTATACTAGCAATCAGCCCCAGCATTTT. Its translation: CASSYTSNQPQHF.

Ten or more counts support this clonotype. The genes are TRBV27 and TRBJ2-2; D uncertain. Germline values: CDR1 MNHEY, CDR2 SMNVEV (reference sequence). The CDR3 contains 14 residues. The V end lost 5 bases, the J end lost 8 bases, and 15 bases lay between the germline ends. The CDR3 DNA reads as TGTGCCAGCAGTGTGACACAAGGAACAGGGGAGCTGTTTTTT. As protein: CASSVTQGTGELFF.